Listed here is a single T cell receptor (beta chain). This sample is part of a study of shared clonotypes between healthy human individuals. J gave up 4 bases and V 3 bases, and 2 bases lay outside the gene matches. Germline CDR1 SGHTA, CDR2 FQGTGA. This CDR3 has 15 amino acids. Clones were read by immunoSEQ multiplex PCR, and TCRdb kept only the in-frame ones, dropping some. The data hold about 1.5 million clones, with roughly 96% observed a single time. Researchers partitioned CD4+ cells into CD45RA+ naive and CD45RA-negative memory subsets. The chain joins TRBV7-3 to TRBJ1-4; 10 nucleotides line up with TRBD1. This TCR was recovered from a man aged 30 to 39 in good health. The material sequenced was naive CD4+ T cells sorted from blood. As for subset: CD45RA+ positively selected. This CDR3 reads CASSLTGGVNEKLFF. DNA of the CDR3: TGTGCCAGCAGCTTGACAGGGGGCGTTAATGAAAAACTGTTTTTT.